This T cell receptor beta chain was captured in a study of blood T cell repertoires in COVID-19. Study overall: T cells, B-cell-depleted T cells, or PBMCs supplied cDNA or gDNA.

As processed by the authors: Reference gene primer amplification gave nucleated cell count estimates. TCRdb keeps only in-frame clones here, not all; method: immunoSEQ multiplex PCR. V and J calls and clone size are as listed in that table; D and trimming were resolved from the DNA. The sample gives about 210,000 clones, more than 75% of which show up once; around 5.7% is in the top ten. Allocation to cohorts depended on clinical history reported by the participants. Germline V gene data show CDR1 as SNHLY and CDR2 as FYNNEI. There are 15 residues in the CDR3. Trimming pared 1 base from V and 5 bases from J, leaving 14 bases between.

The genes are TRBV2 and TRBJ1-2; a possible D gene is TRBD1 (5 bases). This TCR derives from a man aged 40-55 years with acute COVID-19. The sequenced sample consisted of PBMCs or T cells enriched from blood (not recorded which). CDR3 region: CASSEEGRVGYGYTF. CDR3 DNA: TGTGCCAGCAGTGAAGAGGGGAGGGTAGGATATGGCTACACCTTC.